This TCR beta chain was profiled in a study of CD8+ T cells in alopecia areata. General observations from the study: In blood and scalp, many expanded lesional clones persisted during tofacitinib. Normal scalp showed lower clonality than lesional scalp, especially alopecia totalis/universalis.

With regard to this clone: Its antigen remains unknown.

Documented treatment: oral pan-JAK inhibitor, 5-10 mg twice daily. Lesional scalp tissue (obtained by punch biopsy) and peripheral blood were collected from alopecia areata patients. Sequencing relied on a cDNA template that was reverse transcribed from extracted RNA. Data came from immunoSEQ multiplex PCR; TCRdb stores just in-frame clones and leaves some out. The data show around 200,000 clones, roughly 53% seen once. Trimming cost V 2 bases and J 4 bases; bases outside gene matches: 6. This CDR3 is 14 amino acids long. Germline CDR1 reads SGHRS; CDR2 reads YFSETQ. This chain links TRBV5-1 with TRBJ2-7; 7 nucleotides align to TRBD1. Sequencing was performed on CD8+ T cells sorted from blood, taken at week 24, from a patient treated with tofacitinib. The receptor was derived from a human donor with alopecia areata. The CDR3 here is CASSFRQGGYEQYF. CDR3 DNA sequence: TGCGCCAGCAGCTTCCGACAGGGTGGTTACGAGCAGTACTTC.